The following is a T cell receptor (beta chain) sequence with its context. The table came from immunoSEQ multiplex PCR; TCRdb's copy has only in-frame clones and leaves some out. The profile shows 300,000 to 450,000 clones, around 87% of them singletons. This CDR3 has 14 residues. Germline CDR1 is SQVTM and CDR2 is ANQGSEA. V lost 6 bases and J 1 base, leaving 16 bases between the germline ends. This specimen comes from a study of blood T cell repertoires in COVID-19. About the research overall: From the United States, Italy and Spain came samples of acute and convalescent COVID-19.

This TCR was sampled from a woman in her twenties or thirties with COVID-19, enrolled during active disease. The chain is built from TRBV29-1 and TRBJ2-7, with unresolved D. Source material: peripheral blood. Here the CDR3 reads CSVCCATGSYEQYF. The CDR3, as DNA: TGCAGCGTCTGTTGTGCGACTGGTTCCTACGAGCAGTACTTC.